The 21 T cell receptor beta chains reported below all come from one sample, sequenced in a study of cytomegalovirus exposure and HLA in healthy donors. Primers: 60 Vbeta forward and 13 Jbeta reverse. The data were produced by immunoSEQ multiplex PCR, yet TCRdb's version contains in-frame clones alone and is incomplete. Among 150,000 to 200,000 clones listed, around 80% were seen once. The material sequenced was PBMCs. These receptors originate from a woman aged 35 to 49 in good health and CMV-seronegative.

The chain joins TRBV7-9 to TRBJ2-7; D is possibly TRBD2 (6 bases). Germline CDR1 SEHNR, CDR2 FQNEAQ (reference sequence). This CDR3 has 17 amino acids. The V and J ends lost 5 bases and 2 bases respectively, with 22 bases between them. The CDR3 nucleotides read TGTGCCAGCAGCCCCCCCTTGGGAGCGGGTGGGACCTACGAGCAGTACTTC. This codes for CASSPPLGAGGTYEQYF.

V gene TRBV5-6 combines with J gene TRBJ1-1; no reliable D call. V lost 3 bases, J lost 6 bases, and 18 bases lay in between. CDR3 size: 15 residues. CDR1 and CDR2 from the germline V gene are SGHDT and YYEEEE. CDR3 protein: CASSSQYTAGSEAFF. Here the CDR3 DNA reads TGTGCCAGCAGCTCTCAGTACACGGCGGGTTCTGAAGCTTTCTTT. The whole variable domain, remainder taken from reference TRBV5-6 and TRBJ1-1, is DAGVTQSPTHLIKTRGQQVTLRCSPKSGHDTVSWYQQALGQGPQFIFQYYEEEERQRGNFPDRFSGHQFPNYSSELNVNALLLGDSALYLCASSSQYTAGSEAFFGQGTRLTVV.

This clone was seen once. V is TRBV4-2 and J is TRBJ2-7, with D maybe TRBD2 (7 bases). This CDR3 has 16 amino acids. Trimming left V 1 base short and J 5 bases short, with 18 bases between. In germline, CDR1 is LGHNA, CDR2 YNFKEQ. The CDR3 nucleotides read TGTGCCAGCAGCCAAGGAGGCCGCCGGGGGGCCCACGAGCAGTACTTC. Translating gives CASSQGGRRGAHEQYF.

The CDR3 loop reads CASSSGTGSYEQYF. In DNA, the CDR3 is TGTGCCAGCAGCTCTGGGACAGGGAGCTACGAGCAGTACTTC. The chain has TRBV5-6 and TRBJ2-7; TRBD1 agrees at 9 bases. Trimming took 3 bases from V and 3 from J; bases not matched to a gene: 4. The germline CDR1 and CDR2 sequences are SGHDT and YYEEEE. This CDR3 is built from 14 residues.

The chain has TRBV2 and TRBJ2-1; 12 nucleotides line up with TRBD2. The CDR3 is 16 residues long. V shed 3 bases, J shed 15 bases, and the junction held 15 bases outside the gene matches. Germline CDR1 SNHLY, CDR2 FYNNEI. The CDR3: CASSEPSSGGETRRFF. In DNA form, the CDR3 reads TGTGCCAGCAGTGAGCCGTCTAGCGGGGGGGAGACCCGACGGTTCTTC.

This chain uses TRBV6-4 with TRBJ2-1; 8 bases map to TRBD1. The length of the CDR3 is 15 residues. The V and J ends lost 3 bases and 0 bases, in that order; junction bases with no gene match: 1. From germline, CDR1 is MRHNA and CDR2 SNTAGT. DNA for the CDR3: TGTGCCAGCAGTGAAACAGGGGGCTCCTACAATGAGCAGTTCTTC. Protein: CASSETGGSYNEQFF.

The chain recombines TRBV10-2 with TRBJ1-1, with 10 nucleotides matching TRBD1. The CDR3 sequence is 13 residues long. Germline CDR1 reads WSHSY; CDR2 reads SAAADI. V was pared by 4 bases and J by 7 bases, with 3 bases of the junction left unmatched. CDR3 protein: CASSAGTGVEAFF. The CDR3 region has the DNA TGCGCCAGCAGTGCCGGGACAGGGGTTGAAGCTTTCTTT.

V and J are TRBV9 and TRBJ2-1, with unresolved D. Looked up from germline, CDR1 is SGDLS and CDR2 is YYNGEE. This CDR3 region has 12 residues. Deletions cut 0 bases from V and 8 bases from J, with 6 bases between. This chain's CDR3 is CASSVGVDEQFF. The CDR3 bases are TGTGCCAGCAGCGTAGGAGTAGATGAGCAGTTCTTC.

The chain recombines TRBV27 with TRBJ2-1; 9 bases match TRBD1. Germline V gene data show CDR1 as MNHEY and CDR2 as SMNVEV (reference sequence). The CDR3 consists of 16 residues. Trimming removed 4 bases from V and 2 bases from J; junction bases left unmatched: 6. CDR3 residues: CASSSSTGGPYNEQFF. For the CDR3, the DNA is TGTGCCAGCAGTTCCTCCACAGGGGGCCCCTACAATGAGCAGTTCTTC.

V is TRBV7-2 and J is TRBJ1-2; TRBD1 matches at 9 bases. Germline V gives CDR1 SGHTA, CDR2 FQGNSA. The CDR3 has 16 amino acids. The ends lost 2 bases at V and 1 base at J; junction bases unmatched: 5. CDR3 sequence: CASSLQQGAGNYGYTF. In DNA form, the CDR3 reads TGTGCCAGCAGCTTACAACAGGGGGCGGGTAACTATGGCTACACCTTC. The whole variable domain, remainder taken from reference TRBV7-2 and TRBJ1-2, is GAGVSQSPSNKVTEKGKDVELRCDPISGHTALYWYRQSLGQGLEFLIYFQGNSAPDKSGLPSDRFSAERTGGSVSTLTIQRTQQEDSAVYLCASSLQQGAGNYGYTFGSGTRLTVV.

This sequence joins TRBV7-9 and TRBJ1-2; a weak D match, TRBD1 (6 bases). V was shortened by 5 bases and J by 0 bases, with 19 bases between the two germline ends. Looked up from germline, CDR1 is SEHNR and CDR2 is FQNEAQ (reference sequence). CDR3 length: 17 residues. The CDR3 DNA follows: TGTGCCAGCAGCCGTGGGGGCAAGGTGGGGTCTAACTATGGCTACACCTTC. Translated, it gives CASSRGGKVGSNYGYTF. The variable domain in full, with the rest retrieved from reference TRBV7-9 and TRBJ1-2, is DTGVSQNPRHKITKRGQNVTFRCDPISEHNRLYWYRQTLGQGPEFLTYFQNEAQLEKSRLLSDRFSAERPKGSFSTLEIQRTEQGDSAMYLCASSRGGKVGSNYGYTFGSGTRLTVV.

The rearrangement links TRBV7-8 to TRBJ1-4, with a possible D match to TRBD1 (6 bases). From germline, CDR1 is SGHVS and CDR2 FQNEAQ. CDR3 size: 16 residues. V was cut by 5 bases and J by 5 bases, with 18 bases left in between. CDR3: CASSPRWTVNNEKLFF. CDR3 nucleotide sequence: TGTGCCAGCAGCCCAAGATGGACAGTCAACAATGAAAAACTGTTTTTT.

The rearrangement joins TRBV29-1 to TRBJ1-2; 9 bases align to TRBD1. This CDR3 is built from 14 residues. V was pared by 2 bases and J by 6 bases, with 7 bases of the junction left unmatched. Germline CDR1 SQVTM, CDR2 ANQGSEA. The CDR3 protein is CSVESARDRDGYTF. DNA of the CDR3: TGCAGCGTTGAATCGGCTAGGGACAGGGATGGCTACACCTTC.

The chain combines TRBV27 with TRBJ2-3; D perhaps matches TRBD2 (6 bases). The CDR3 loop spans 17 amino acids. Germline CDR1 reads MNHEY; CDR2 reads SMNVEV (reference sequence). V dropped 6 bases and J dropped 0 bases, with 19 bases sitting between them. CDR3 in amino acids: CASRRGIQLSSTDTQYF. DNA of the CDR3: TGTGCCAGCAGACGGGGGATTCAGCTTTCTAGCACAGATACGCAGTATTTT.

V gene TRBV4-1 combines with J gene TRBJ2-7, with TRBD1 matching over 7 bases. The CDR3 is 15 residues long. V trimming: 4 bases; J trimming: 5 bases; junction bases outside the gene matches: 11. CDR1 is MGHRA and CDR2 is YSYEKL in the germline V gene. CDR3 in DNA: TGCGCCAGCAGCCTACCCGGGACAGAGGGCCACGAGCAGTACTTC. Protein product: CASSLPGTEGHEQYF.

The CDR3, as DNA: TGTGCCAGCGGCCTTGGGGCCAACGTCCTGACTTTC. It specifies CASGLGANVLTF. The J gene is TRBJ2-6, the V gene TRBV7-3; no clear D. The CDR3 covers 12 residues. The germline V gene has CDR1 SGHTA and CDR2 FQGTGA. Trimming took off 8 bases at V and 3 bases at J, with 5 bases between the two ends. Drawing the rest from reference TRBV7-3 and TRBJ2-6, the complete variable domain is GAGVSQTPSNKVTEKGKYVELRCDPISGHTALYWYRQSLGQGPEFLIYFQGTGAADDSGLPNDRFFAVRPEGSVSTLKIQRTERGDSAVYLCASGLGANVLTFGAGSRLTVL.

DNA of the CDR3: TGTGCCAGCAGCTTAACAGGGGGAGACACCGGGGAGCTGTTTTTT. Translation: CASSLTGGDTGELFF. V usage is TRBV7-9 and J usage is TRBJ2-2; 8 bases are a match to TRBD1. The V segment lost 2 bases and the J segment 3 bases; nucleotides outside the gene matches: 2. Germline assignment: CDR1 SEHNR and CDR2 FQNEAQ (reference sequence). The CDR3 runs 15 residues.

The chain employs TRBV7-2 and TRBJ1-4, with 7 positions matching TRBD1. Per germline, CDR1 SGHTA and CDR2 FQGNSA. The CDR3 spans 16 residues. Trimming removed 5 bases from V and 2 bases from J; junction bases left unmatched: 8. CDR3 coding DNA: TGTGCCAGCAGCCACCCGGAGGGACAGACTAATGAAAAACTGTTTTTT. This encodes CASSHPEGQTNEKLFF.

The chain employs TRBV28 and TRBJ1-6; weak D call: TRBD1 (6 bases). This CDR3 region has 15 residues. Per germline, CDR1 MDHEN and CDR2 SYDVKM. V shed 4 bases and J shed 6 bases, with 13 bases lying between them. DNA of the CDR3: TGTGCCAGCAGTTCCTCGCAGGGGAGTAATTCACCCCTCCACTTT. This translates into CASSSSQGSNSPLHF. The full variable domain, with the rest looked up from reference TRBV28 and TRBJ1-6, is DVKVTQSSRYLVKRTGEKVFLECVQDMDHENMFWYRQDPGLGLRLIYFSYDVKMKEKGDIPEGYSVSREKKERFSLILESASTNQTSMYLCASSSSQGSNSPLHFGNGTRLTVT.

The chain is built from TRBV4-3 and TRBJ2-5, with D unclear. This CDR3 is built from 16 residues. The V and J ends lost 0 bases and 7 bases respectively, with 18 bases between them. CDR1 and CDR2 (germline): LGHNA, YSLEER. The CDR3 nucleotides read TGCGCCAGCAGCCAAGATATATTTGGAGCTTTGGGGACCCAGTACTTC. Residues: CASSQDIFGALGTQYF.

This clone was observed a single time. The CDR3 nucleotides read TGTGCTAGTGGTTTGAACGGGGATACGCAGTATTTT. Protein product: CASGLNGDTQYF. The rearrangement uses TRBV12-5 and TRBJ2-3; no firm D call. Trimming took off 2 bases at V and 6 bases at J, with 6 bases between the two ends. CDR3 length equals 12 residues. From germline, CDR1 is LGHNT and CDR2 FRNRAP.